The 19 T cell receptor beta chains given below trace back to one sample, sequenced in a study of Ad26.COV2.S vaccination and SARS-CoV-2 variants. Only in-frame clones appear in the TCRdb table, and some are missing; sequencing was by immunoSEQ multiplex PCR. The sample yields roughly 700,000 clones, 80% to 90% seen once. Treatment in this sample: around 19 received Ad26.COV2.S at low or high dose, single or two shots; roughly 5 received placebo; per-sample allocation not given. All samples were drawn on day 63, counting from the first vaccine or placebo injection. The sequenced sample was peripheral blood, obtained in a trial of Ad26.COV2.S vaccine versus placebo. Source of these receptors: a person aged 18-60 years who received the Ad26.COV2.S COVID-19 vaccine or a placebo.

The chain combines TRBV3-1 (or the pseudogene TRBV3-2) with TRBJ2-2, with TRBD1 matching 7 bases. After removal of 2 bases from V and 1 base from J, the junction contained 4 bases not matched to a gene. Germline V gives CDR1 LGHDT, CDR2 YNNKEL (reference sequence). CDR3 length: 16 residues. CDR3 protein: CASSQKRTGNTGELFF. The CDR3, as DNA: TGTGCCAGCAGCCAAAAGCGGACAGGGAACACCGGGGAGCTGTTTTTT.

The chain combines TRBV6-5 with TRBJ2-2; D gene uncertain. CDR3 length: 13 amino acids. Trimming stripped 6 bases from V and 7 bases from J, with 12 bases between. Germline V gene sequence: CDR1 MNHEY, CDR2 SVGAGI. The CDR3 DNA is TGTGCCAGCAGCCCATCGGAAGGCGGGGAGCTGTTTTTT. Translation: CASSPSEGGELFF.

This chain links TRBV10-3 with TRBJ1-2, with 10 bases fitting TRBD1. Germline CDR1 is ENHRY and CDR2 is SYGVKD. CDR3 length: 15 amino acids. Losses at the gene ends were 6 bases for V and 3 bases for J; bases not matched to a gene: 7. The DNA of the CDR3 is TGTGCCATCAGGCCGACAGGGGGCGACGACTATGGCTACACCTTC. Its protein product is CAIRPTGGDDYGYTF.

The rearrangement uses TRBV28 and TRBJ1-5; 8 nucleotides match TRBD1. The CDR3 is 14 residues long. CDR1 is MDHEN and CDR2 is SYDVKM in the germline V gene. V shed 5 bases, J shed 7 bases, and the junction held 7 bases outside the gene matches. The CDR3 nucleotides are TGTGCCAGCAGTCCAGGACAGGGAAGACAGCCCCAGCATTTT. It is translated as CASSPGQGRQPQHF.

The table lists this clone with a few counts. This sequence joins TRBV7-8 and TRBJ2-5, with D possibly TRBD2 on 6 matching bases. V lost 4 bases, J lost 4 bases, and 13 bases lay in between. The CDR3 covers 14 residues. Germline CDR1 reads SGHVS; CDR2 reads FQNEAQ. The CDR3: CASSSGEGSETQYF. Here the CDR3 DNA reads TGTGCCAGCAGCTCGGGAGAGGGATCAGAGACCCAGTACTTC.

The CDR3 reads CASSGGVQPQHF. The CDR3 region has the DNA TGTGCCAGCAGTGGGGGGGTCCAGCCCCAGCATTTT. The J gene is TRBJ1-5, the V gene TRBV2; the D gene is possibly TRBD1 (5 bases). This CDR3 has 12 amino acids. In germline, CDR1 is SNHLY, CDR2 FYNNEI. The germline V and J ends were trimmed by 4 bases and 7 bases, with 8 bases remaining between them.

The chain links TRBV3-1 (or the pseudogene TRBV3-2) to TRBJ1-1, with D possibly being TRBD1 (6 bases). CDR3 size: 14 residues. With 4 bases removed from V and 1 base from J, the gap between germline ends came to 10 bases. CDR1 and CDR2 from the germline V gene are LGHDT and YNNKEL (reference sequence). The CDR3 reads CASSLTGRNTEAFF. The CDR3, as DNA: TGTGCCAGCAGCCTTACAGGGAGGAACACTGAAGCTTTCTTT.

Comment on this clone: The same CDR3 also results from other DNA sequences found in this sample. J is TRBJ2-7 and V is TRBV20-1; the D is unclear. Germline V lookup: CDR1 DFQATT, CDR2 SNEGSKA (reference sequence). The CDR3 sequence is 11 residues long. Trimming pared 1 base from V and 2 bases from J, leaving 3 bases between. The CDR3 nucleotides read TGCAGTGCTAGAGCCGCCTACGAGCAGTACTTC. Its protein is CSARAAYEQYF.

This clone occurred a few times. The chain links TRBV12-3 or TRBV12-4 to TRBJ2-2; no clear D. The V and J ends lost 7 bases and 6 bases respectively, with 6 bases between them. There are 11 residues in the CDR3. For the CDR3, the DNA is TGTGCCAGCACCCCCGCCGGGGAGCTGTTTTTT. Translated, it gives CASTPAGELFF.

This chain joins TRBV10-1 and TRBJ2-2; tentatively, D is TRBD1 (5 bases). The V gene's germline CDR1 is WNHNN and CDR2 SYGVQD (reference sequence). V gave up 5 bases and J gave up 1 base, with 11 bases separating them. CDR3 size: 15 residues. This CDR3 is CASSSSGQNTGELFF. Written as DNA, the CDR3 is TGCGCCAGCAGTTCTTCTGGACAGAACACCGGGGAGCTGTTTTTT.

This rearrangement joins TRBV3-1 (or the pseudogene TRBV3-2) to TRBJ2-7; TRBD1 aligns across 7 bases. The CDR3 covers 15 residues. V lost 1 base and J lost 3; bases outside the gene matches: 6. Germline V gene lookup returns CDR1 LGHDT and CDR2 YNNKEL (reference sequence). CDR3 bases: TGTGCCAGCAGCCAAGGGACAGGCGCCAACTACGAGCAGTACTTC. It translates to CASSQGTGANYEQYF.

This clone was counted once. CDR3 in amino acids: CASSLVRGVTKQYF. The CDR3 DNA reads as TGTGCCAGCAGCTTAGTGCGAGGGGTTACGAAGCAGTACTTC. This sequence joins TRBV11-2 and TRBJ2-7; TRBD1 or TRBD2 may be the D gene (5 bases each). V was cut by 1 base and J by 8 bases, with 15 bases left in between. This CDR3 contains 14 residues. Looked up from germline, CDR1 is SGHAT and CDR2 is FQNNGV.

CDR3 amino acids: CCYRSSGETQYF. The CDR3 region has the DNA TGCTGTTACAGGTCCAGTGGGGAGACCCAGTACTTC. V and J are TRBV29-1 and TRBJ2-5, with D maybe TRBD1 (5 bases). Germline CDR1 SQVTM, CDR2 ANQGSEA. This CDR3 spans 12 amino acids.

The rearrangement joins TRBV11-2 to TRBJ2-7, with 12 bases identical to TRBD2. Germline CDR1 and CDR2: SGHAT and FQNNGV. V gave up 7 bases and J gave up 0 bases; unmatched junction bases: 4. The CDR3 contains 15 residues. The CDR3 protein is CASTPTSGSSYEQYF. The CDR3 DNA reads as TGTGCCAGCACCCCGACTAGCGGGAGCTCCTACGAGCAGTACTTC.

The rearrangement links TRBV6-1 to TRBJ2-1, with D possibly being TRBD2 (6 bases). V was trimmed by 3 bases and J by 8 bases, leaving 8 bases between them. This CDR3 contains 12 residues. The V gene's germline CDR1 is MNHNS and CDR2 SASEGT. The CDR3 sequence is CASSEAGHEQFF. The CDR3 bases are TGTGCCAGCAGTGAGGCGGGGCATGAGCAGTTCTTC.

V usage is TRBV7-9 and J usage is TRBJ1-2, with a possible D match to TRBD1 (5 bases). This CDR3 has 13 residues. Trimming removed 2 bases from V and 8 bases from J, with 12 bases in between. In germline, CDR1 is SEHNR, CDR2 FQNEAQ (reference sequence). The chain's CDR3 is CASSLWQGEGYTF. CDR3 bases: TGTGCCAGCAGCTTATGGCAAGGGGAAGGCTACACCTTC.

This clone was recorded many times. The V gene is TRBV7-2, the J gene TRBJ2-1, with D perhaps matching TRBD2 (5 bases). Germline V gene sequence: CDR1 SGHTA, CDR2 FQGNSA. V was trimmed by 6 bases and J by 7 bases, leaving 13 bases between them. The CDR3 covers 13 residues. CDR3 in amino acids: CASSYSPGNEQFF. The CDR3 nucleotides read TGTGCCAGCAGTTATAGCCCGGGGAATGAGCAGTTCTTC. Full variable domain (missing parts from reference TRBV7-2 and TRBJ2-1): GAGVSQSPSNKVTEKGKDVELRCDPISGHTALYWYRQSLGQGLEFLIYFQGNSAPDKSGLPSDRFSAERTGGSVSTLTIQRTQQEDSAVYLCASSYSPGNEQFFGPGTRLTVL.

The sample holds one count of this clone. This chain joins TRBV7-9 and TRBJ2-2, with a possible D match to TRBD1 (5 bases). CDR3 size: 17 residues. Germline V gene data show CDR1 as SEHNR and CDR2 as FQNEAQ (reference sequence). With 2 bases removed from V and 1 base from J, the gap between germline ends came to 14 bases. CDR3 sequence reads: CASSLLLPQGNTGELFF. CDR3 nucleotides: TGTGCCAGCAGCTTATTACTCCCTCAGGGGAACACCGGGGAGCTGTTTTTT.

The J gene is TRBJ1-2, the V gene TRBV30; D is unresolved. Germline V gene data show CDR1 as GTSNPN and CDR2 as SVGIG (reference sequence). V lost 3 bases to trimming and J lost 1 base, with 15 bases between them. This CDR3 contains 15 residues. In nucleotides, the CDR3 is TGTGCCTGGAGCCGCGGGTTACTAGATAACTATGGCTACACCTTC. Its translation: CAWSRGLLDNYGYTF.